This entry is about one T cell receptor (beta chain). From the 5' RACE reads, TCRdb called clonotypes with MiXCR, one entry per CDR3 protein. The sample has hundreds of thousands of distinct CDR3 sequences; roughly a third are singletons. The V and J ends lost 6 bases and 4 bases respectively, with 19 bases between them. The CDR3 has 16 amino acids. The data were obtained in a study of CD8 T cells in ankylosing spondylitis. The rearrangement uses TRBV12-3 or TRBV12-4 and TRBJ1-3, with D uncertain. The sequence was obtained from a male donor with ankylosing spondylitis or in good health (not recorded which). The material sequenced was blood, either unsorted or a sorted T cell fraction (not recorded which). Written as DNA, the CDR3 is TGTGCCAGCAGCTCGTACAGCAAAACGGGGGGAAACACCATATATTTT. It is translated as CASSSYSKTGGNTIYF.